This TCR beta chain was observed in a study of Graves' ophthalmopathy and Graves' hyperthyroidism. Study information: Peripheral blood was gathered at first diagnosis, ahead of any treatment whatsoever. General observations from the study: Most thyroid-expanded clonotypes exceeding 0.001 frequency were also found in blood. A classifier, a 13-signature model, separated ophthalmopathy from stable hyperthyroidism with nearly 90% sensitivity and less than 83% specificity.

Exclusion applied to patients with other autoimmune diseases, uncontrolled infections, pregnancy or lactation. The CDR3 extends over 15 amino acids. Germline loops: CDR1 SGHDN, CDR2 FVKESK. Trimming pared 1 base from V and 4 bases from J, leaving 14 bases between. This clonotype was recorded a few times. Antigen specificity is unknown. For repertoire sequencing, the TCR beta CDR3 regions were amplified from RNA transcripts. The first round was an RT-PCR with HTBI primers, and the second round was a multiplex PCR. TCRdb reprocessed the multiplex PCR reads with MiXCR, giving one entry per CDR3 protein. The sample consists of approximately 640,000 distinct CDR3 sequences, about two fifths of them appearing once.

The rearrangement links TRBV14 to TRBJ2-7, with D tentatively TRBD1 (6 bases). The sequence came from an adult man with Graves' ophthalmopathy. Material: peripheral blood. CDR3 sequence reads: CASSQGTGFRYEQYF. The CDR3 DNA reads TGTGCCAGCAGCCAAGGAACAGGGTTTAGGTACGAGCAGTACTTC.